This T cell receptor beta chain was found in a study of blood T cells in healthy people across ages. The germline V and J ends were trimmed by 2 bases and 4 bases, with 5 bases remaining between them. The CDR3 spans 12 residues. Germline V gene sequence: CDR1 SGHTA, CDR2 FQGNSA. Findings and limits, study-wide: Since the PBMCs were unsorted, naive and antigen-experienced cells could not be conclusively compared. There was no known CMV status for donors, so expanded clonotype changes were possibly confounded.

Together with a sample-barcoded 5' primer, a J-beta primer mix was included in a second PCR lasting about 7 to 11 cycles. Using its own MiXCR run on the 5' RACE reads, TCRdb lists one record per CDR3 protein. The table has 500,000 to 700,000 distinct CDR3 sequences, about 30% seen once. This clonotype was counted a few times. The target antigen is unknown. The chain has TRBV7-2 and TRBJ1-2; D gene unclear. The clonotype originates from a woman at least 80 years old in good health. Sequenced: blood. In nucleotides, the CDR3 is TGTGCCAGCAGCTTACTAGGCTATGGCTACACCTTC. This codes for CASSLLGYGYTF.